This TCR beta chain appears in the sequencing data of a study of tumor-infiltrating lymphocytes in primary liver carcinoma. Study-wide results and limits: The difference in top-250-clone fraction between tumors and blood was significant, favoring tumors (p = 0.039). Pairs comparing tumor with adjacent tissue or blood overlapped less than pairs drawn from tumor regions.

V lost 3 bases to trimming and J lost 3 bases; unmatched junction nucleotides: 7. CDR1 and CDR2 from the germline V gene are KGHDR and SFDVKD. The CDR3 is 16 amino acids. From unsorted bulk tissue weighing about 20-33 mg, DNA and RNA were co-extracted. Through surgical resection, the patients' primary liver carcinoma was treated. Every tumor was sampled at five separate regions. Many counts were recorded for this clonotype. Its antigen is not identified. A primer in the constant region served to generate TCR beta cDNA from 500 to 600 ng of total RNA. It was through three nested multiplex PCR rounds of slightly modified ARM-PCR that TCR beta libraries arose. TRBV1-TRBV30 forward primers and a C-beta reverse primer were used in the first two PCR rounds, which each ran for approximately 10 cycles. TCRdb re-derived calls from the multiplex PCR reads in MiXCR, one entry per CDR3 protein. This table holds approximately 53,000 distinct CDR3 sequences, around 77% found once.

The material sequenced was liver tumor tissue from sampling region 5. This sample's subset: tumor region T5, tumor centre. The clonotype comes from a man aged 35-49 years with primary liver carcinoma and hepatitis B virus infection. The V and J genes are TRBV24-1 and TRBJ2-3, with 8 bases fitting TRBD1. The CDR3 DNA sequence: TGTGCCACCAGTGATGGAAGGACAGGGAATACAGATACGCAGTATTTT. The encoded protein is CATSDGRTGNTDTQYF.